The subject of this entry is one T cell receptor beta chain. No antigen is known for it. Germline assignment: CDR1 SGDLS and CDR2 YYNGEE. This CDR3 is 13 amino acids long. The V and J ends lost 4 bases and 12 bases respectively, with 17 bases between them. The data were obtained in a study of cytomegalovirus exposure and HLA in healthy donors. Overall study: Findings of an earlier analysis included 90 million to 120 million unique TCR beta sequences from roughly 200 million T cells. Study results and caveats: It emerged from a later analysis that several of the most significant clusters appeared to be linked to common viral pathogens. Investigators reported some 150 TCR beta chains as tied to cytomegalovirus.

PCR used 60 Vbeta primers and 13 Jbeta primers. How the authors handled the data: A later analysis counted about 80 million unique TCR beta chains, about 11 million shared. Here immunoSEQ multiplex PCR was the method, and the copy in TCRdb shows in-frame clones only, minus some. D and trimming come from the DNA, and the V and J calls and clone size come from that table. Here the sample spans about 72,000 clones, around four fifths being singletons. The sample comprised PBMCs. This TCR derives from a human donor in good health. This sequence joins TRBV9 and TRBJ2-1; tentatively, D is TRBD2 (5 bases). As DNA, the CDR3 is TGTGCCAGCAGCAGCGCCCTTGACGCGGGGCAGTTCTTC. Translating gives CASSSALDAGQFF.